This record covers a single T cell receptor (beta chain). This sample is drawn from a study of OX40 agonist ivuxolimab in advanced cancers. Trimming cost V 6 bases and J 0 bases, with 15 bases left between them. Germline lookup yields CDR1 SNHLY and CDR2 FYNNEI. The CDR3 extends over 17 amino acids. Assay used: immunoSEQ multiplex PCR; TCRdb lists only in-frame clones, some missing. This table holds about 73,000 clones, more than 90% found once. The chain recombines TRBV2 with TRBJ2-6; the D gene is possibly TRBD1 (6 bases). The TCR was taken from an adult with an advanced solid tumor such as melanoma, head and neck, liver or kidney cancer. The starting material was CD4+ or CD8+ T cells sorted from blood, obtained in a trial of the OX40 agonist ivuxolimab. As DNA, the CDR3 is TGTGCCAGCAGGGGGAGACAGGCAACCTCTGGGGCCAACGTCCTGACTTTC. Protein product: CASRGRQATSGANVLTF.